This T cell receptor (beta chain) comes out of a study of regulatory T cells in long-lasting Graves disease. Study in general: Graves' patients who were just diagnosed had used antithyroid drugs for under 3 months. The study's findings and limits: Segments TRBV28, TRBJ1-2 and TRBJ2-5 showed preferential usage in persistent disease.

Noted time point: newly diagnosed GD, antithyroid drugs for less than 3 months. The TCR library used RNA extracted from PBMCs. Combining iRepertoire HTBI primers with Arm-PCR of CDR3 regions, the authors built TCR beta libraries. Via MiXCR, TCRdb re-called the multiplex PCR reads, giving one row per CDR3 protein. The table has about 530,000 distinct CDR3 sequences, 15% to 20% seen once. This clonotype came up a few times. What it binds is not known. The CDR3 is made up of 16 amino acids. From germline, CDR1 is MNHNS and CDR2 SASEGT. Trimming left V 8 bases short and J 1 base short, with 17 bases between. Separately, the same data were catalogued under a study of T cells in Graves' hyperthyroidism and ophthalmopathy. That study adds: Researchers barred patients who had uncontrolled infection, other autoimmune disease, pregnancy or lactation. The model foresaw ophthalmopathy a median around 6 months prior to onset.

Specimen: peripheral blood mononuclear cells (PBMCs), collected at new diagnosis, from a patient treated with antithyroid drugs. The chain has TRBV6-1 and TRBJ2-2; D may be TRBD2 (6 bases). The source is a woman aged 35-60 years with Graves disease. CDR3 coding DNA: TGTGCCAGCTCCCACGACGGAGGGGTGAACACCGGGGAGCTGTTTTTT. It codes for CASSHDGGVNTGELFF.